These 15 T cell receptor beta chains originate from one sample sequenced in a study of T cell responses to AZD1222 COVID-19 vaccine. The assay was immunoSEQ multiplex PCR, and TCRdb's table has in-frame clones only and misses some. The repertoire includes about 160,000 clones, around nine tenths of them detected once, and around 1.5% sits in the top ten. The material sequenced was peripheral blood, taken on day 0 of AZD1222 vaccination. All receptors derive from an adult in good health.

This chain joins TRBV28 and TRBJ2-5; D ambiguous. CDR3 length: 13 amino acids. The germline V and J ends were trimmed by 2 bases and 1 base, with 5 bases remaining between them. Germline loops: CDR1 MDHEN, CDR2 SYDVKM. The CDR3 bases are TGTGCCAGCAGTTTACCAGTCCAAGAGACCCAGTACTTC. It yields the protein CASSLPVQETQYF.

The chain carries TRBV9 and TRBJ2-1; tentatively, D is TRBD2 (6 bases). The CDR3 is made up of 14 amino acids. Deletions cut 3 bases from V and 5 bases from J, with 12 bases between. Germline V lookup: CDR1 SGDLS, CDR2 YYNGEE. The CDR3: CASSAGSGDNEQFF. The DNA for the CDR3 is TGTGCCAGCAGCGCCGGTTCGGGAGACAATGAGCAGTTCTTC.

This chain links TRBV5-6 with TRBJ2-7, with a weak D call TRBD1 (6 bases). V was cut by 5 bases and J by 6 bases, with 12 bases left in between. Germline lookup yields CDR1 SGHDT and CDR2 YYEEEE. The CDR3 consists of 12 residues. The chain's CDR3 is CASRGGLGEQYF. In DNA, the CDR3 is TGTGCCAGCAGAGGGGGTCTGGGCGAGCAGTACTTC.

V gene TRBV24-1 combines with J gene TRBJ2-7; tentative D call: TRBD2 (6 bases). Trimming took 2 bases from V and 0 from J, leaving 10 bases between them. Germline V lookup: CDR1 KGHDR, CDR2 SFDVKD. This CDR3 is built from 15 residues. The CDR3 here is CATSDSGGSSYEQYF. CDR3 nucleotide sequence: TGTGCCACCAGTGATTCTGGAGGGAGCTCCTACGAGCAGTACTTC.

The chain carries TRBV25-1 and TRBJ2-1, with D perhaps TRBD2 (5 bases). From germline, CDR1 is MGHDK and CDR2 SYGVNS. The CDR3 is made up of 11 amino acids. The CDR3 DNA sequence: TGTGCGTCGCGGGTCTTCCATGAGCAGTTCTTC. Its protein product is CASRVFHEQFF.

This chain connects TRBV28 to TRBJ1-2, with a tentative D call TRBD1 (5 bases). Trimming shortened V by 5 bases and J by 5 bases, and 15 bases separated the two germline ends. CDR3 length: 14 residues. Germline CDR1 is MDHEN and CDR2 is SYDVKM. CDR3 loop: CASSAGTVIYGYTF. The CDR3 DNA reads TGTGCCAGCAGTGCCGGGACGGTAATTTATGGCTACACCTTC.

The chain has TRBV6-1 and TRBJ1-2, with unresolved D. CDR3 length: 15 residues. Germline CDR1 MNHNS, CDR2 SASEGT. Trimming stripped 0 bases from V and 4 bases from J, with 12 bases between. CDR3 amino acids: CASSEAILVAYGYTF. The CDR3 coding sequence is TGTGCCAGCAGTGAAGCAATCCTGGTGGCCTATGGCTACACCTTC.

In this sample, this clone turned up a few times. CDR3 in amino acids: CASRIKQADGYTF. The CDR3 coding sequence is TGTGCCAGCAGAATAAAACAGGCTGATGGCTACACCTTC. This chain connects TRBV11-2 to TRBJ1-2; the D gene is possibly TRBD1 (5 bases). The V gene lost 6 bases and the J gene lost 6 bases, with 14 bases spanning the gap. The CDR3 has 13 amino acids. Germline loops: CDR1 SGHAT, CDR2 FQNNGV.

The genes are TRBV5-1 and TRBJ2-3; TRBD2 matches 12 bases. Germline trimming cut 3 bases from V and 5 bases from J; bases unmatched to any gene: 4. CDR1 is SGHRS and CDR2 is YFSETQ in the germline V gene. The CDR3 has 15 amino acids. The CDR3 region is CASSSGLAGLDTQYF. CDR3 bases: TGCGCCAGCAGCTCGGGACTAGCGGGCCTAGATACGCAGTATTTT.

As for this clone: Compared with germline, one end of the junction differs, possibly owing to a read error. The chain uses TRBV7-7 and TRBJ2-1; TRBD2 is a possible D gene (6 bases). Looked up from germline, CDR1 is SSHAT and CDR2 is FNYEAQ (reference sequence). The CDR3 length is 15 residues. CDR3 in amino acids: CASSVAGTALDEQFF. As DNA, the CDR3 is TGTGCTAGCAGCGTCGCCGGGACTGCCCTAGATGAGCAGTTCTTC.

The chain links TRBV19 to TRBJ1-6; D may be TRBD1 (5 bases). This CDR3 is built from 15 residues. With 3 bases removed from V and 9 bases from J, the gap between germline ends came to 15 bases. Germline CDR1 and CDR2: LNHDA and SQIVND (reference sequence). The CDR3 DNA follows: TGTGCCAGTAGTATTCCACAAGGGGAGGGTTCACCCCTCCACTTT. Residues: CASSIPQGEGSPLHF.

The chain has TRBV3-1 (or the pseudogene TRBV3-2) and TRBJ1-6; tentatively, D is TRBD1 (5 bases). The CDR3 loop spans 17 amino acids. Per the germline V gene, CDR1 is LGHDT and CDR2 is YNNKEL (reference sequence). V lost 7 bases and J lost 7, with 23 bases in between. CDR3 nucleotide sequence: TGTGCCAGCACCCGGGGCCTGGGGTGGGCAGGGAATTCACCCCTCCACTTT. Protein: CASTRGLGWAGNSPLHF.

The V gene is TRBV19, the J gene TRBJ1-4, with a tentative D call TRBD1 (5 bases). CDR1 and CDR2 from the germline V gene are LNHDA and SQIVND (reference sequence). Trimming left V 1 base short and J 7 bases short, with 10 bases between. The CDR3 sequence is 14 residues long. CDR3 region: CASSIGTSGEKLFF. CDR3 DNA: TGTGCCAGTAGTATAGGGACATCGGGTGAAAAACTGTTTTTT.

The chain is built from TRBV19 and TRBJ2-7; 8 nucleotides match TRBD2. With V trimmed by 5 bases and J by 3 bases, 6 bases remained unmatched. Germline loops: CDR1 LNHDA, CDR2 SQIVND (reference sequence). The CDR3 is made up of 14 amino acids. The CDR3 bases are TGTGCCAGTAGTCGGTTAGCGGGGATCTACGAGCAGTACTTC. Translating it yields CASSRLAGIYEQYF.

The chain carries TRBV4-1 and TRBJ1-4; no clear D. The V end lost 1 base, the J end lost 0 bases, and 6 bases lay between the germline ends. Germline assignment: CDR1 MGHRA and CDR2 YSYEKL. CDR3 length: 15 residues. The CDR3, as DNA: TGCGCCAGCAGCCAAGGAATTACAACTAATGAAAAACTGTTTTTT. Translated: CASSQGITTNEKLFF.